The clone carrying this TCR beta chain has at least ten counts. Relative to the germline gene, one junction end is altered; a read error may explain this. These data belong to a study of breast tumors, draining lymph nodes, adjacent tissues. TCRdb reanalysed the multiplex PCR reads using MiXCR and keeps one entry per CDR3 protein. The sample consists of 15,000 to 17,000 distinct CDR3 sequences, less than 65% of them appearing once. This CDR3 contains 14 residues. The specimen sequenced was tumor-adjacent breast tissue. The rearrangement joins TRBV12-3 or TRBV12-4 to TRBJ1-6; the D is unclear. The TCR comes from a female donor with breast cancer. Some clones in this sample may be carry-over from other donors' samples. The CDR3 bases are TGTGCCAGCTCCGACACACAGAAAAATTCGCCCCTCCACTTT. It codes for CASSDTQKNSPLHF.